The clone carrying this T cell receptor beta chain was picked up a small number of times. Its antigen is not identified. The sample belongs to a study of regulatory T cells in long-lasting Graves disease. According to the study, TCR beta libraries were built with iRepertoire HTBI primers and CDR3-region Arm-PCR. TCRdb passed the multiplex PCR reads through MiXCR, listing each CDR3 protein once. The table lists roughly 490,000 distinct CDR3 sequences, around a fifth of them singletons, with 10% to 15% in the top ten. Study results and caveats: Accuracy may have been reduced by the small sample size.

V was clipped by 5 bases and J by 0 bases, with 11 bases between them. CDR1 and CDR2 from the germline V gene are SGHRS and YFSETQ. The CDR3 covers 14 residues. This sample's time point: persistent/refractory GD, antithyroid drugs over 5 years with positive TRAb. Scientists built the TCR library using RNA that was extracted from PBMCs. It was by American Thyroid Association guidelines that Graves' disease was diagnosed. This chain links TRBV5-1 with TRBJ1-1, with D uncertain. The sequence was collected from a female donor with Graves disease. The sample here was peripheral blood mononuclear cells (PBMCs), taken when the disease was refractory, from a patient treated with antithyroid drugs. The CDR3 bases are TGCGCCAGCAGTCTGACCCAAATGAACACTGAAGCTTTCTTT. It yields the protein CASSLTQMNTEAFF.